This T cell receptor (beta chain) is drawn from a study of patients and donors after allogeneic stem cell transplantation. In TCRdb, the RT-PCR reads were re-called with MiXCR into one record per CDR3 protein. Altogether about 230,000 distinct CDR3 sequences are present, over 12% being singletons, with the ten largest covering approximately 10%. This clonotype has a handful of counts. V was cut by 9 bases and J by 1 base, with 16 bases left in between. The length of the CDR3 is 14 residues. Germline V lookup: CDR1 MNHNS, CDR2 SASEGT. Sequenced material: blood, either unsorted or a sorted T cell fraction (not recorded which). The origin of this receptor is a human donor who was either an allogeneic HSCT recipient or a stem cell or donor lymphocyte infusion donor (not recorded which). It is not recorded whose cells these are; they may come from a transplant donor. The chain joins TRBV6-1 to TRBJ2-7; weak D call: TRBD1 (6 bases). The CDR3 region is CASTRGRGSYEQYF. The CDR3 DNA reads as TGTGCCAGTACAAGGGGAAGGGGGTCCTACGAGCAGTACTTC.